The clone carrying this T cell receptor beta chain came up a few times. Its target is unknown. Trimming took 5 bases from V and 4 from J; bases not matched to a gene: 17. Looked up from germline, CDR1 is DFQATT and CDR2 is SNEGSKA (reference sequence). CDR3 size: 19 residues. It was RNA transcripts that yielded the amplified TCR beta CDR3 regions. The TCR CDR3 first-round RT-PCR relied on the HTBI primer set. TCRdb fed the multiplex PCR reads into MiXCR, producing one record per CDR3 protein. The sample consists of about 290,000 distinct CDR3 sequences, about 14% of them appearing once. The data were obtained in a study of T cells in Graves' hyperthyroidism and ophthalmopathy. Aged 18 to 65, the patients had hyperthyroidism that was newly diagnosed and had lasted under 2 months. For the diagnoses, clinical symptoms, serum thyroxine and TRAb, thyroid ultrasound and orbital computed tomography were used. PBMCs stemmed from about 9.5 ml fresh peripheral blood.

General observations from the study: The model forecast ophthalmopathy, anticipating it by a median approximately 6.2 months before onset.

This sequence originates from a woman younger than 45 with Graves' hyperthyroidism that later progressed to Graves' ophthalmopathy. Sequencing input: blood. The gene calls are TRBV20-1 and TRBJ2-7; 16 nucleotides line up with TRBD2. CDR3 nucleotide sequence: TGCAGTGCTGGTAGGCCAGGGACTAGCGGGAGGGCCTGGGGATACGAGCAGTACTTC. It translates to CSAGRPGTSGRAWGYEQYF.